This passage covers 15 T cell receptor beta chains from one sample sequenced in a study of blood T cell repertoires in COVID-19. The table came from immunoSEQ multiplex PCR; TCRdb's copy has only in-frame clones and leaves some out. The table shows approximately 76,000 clones, with about 93% occurring only once. Input material: peripheral blood. The receptors were gathered from a human donor in a cohort sampled during active COVID-19.

This chain joins TRBV11-2 and TRBJ2-7; 9 bases are shared with TRBD1. CDR1 and CDR2 from the germline V gene are SGHAT and FQNNGV. V shed 1 base, J shed 4 bases, and the junction held 11 bases outside the gene matches. The CDR3 contains 17 residues. The CDR3 region has the DNA TGTGCCAGCAGCTTAGTCCGCAAGGGACAGGGCGGGTACGAGCAGTACTTC. Translating gives CASSLVRKGQGGYEQYF. Filled out from reference TRBV11-2 and TRBJ2-7, the complete variable domain reads EAGVAQSPRYKIIEKRQSVAFWCNPISGHATLYWYQQILGQGPKLLIQFQNNGVVDDSQLPKDRFSAERLKGVDSTLKIQPAKLEDSAVYLCASSLVRKGQGGYEQYFGPGTRLTVT.

The CDR3 DNA sequence: TGTGCCAATAGAGACAAGACAGGGAAAGGGTACGAGCAGTACTTC. This translates into CANRDKTGKGYEQYF. V usage is TRBV27 and J usage is TRBJ2-7; 7 bases are shared with TRBD1. Trimming removed 10 bases from V and 4 bases from J; junction bases left unmatched: 16. The germline CDR1 and CDR2 sequences are MNHEY and SMNVEV (reference sequence). This CDR3 spans 15 amino acids.

This chain connects TRBV27 to TRBJ1-2; D remains unclear. The CDR3 length is 13 residues. V was trimmed by 2 bases and J by 6 bases, leaving 10 bases between them. Germline values: CDR1 MNHEY, CDR2 SMNVEV (reference sequence). CDR3 sequence (DNA): TGTGCCAGCAGTTTACGGGGAATCGATGGCTACACCTTC. It yields the protein CASSLRGIDGYTF.

This clone was detected only once. The CDR3 nucleotides read TGTGCCAGCAGCCAAGGGGGACAGGCCCGCTACTATGGCTACACCTTC. This translates into CASSQGGQARYYGYTF. The gene calls are TRBV3-1 (or the pseudogene TRBV3-2) and TRBJ1-2; TRBD1 matches 8 bases. The CDR3 loop spans 16 amino acids. The trim removed 1 base at V and 3 bases at J, leaving 7 bases unmatched. Germline CDR1 LGHDT, CDR2 YNNKEL (reference sequence).

V and J are TRBV2 and TRBJ1-5, with 8 nucleotides matching TRBD1. CDR3 length: 14 residues. Trimming took 7 bases from V and 2 from J; bases not matched to a gene: 4. Germline V gives CDR1 SNHLY, CDR2 FYNNEI. The CDR3 sequence is CASTLTGGNQPQHF. In DNA, the CDR3 is TGTGCCAGCACTTTGACAGGGGGCAATCAGCCCCAGCATTTT.

The chain has TRBV29-1 and TRBJ1-2, with D maybe TRBD1 (6 bases). This CDR3 comprises 13 residues. Germline assignment: CDR1 SQVTM and CDR2 ANQGSEA. Trimming left V 3 bases short and J 5 bases short, with 13 bases between. The CDR3 region is CSVDQGSVYGYTF. DNA of the CDR3: TGCAGCGTTGATCAGGGGAGTGTTTATGGCTACACCTTC.

This clone was seen a single time. The CDR3 DNA is TGTGCCAGCAGGGAAATTGCGGGGGGGACCTCCTACGAGCAGTACTTC. Amino acid sequence: CASREIAGGTSYEQYF. V is TRBV2 and J is TRBJ2-7; TRBD2 matches at 9 bases. The trim removed 6 bases at V and 0 bases at J, leaving 9 bases unmatched. The germline V gene encodes CDR1 SNHLY and CDR2 FYNNEI. The CDR3 length is 16 residues. Looking up the rest from reference TRBV2 and TRBJ2-7 gives the full variable domain: EPEVTQTPSHQVTQMGQEVILRCVPISNHLYFYWYRQILGQKVEFLVSFYNNEISEKSEIFDDQFSVERPDGSNFTLKIRSTKLEDSAMYFCASREIAGGTSYEQYFGPGTRLTVT.

The chain carries TRBV3-1 (or the pseudogene TRBV3-2) and TRBJ2-1; D perhaps matches TRBD1 (6 bases). The CDR3 loop spans 16 amino acids. Trimming cost V 0 bases and J 3 bases, with 12 bases left between them. CDR1 and CDR2 from the germline V gene are LGHDT and YNNKEL (reference sequence). The CDR3 protein is CASSQDRQVHYNEQFF. CDR3 DNA sequence: TGTGCCAGCAGCCAAGATAGACAGGTCCACTACAATGAGCAGTTCTTC.

The gene calls are TRBV19 and TRBJ1-4, with no clear D. Germline values: CDR1 LNHDA, CDR2 SQIVND (reference sequence). Deletions cut 3 bases from V and 8 bases from J, with 22 bases between. The CDR3 length is 17 residues. The CDR3 coding sequence is TGTGCCAGTAGTATGATTCGGGATCCAGGTGTTGGGGAAAAACTGTTTTTT. It codes for CASSMIRDPGVGEKLFF.

The chain has TRBV23-1 and TRBJ1-5; D is unresolved. TRBV23-1 is annotated as an ORF whose role is uncertain. The V and J ends lost 0 bases and 0 bases respectively, with 15 bases between them. This CDR3 is built from 18 residues. CDR3 loop: CASSQSIPRDYSNQPQHF. DNA of the CDR3: TGCGCCAGCAGTCAATCAATCCCCCGGGATTATAGCAATCAGCCCCAGCATTTT.

The genes are TRBV19 and TRBJ1-5; a possible D gene is TRBD1 (6 bases). Germline CDR1 reads LNHDA; CDR2 reads SQIVND (reference sequence). The CDR3 covers 13 residues. V was cut by 4 bases and J by 3 bases, with 7 bases left in between. In DNA form, the CDR3 reads TGTGCCAGTAGTAGGGACAACAATCAGCCCCAGCATTTT. This gives the protein CASSRDNNQPQHF. The full variable domain, rest sourced from reference TRBV19 and TRBJ1-5, is DGGITQSPKYLFRKEGQNVTLSCEQNLNHDAMYWYRQDPGQGLRLIYYSQIVNDFQKGDIAEGYSVSREKKESFPLTVTSAQKNPTAFYLCASSRDNNQPQHFGDGTRLSIL.

This clone has only a few counts. V is TRBV7-2 and J is TRBJ2-7, with D maybe TRBD1 (6 bases). The CDR3 sequence is 15 residues long. V dropped 5 bases and J dropped 1 base, with 15 bases sitting between them. Per germline, CDR1 SGHTA and CDR2 FQGNSA. CDR3 sequence (DNA): TGTGCCAGCAGCCAATTTAAGGACAGATCCTACGAGCAGTACTTC. This gives the protein CASSQFKDRSYEQYF. The full variable domain, completed using reference TRBV7-2 and TRBJ2-7, is GAGVSQSPSNKVTEKGKDVELRCDPISGHTALYWYRQSLGQGLEFLIYFQGNSAPDKSGLPSDRFSAERTGGSVSTLTIQRTQQEDSAVYLCASSQFKDRSYEQYFGPGTRLTVT.

The CDR3 region has the DNA TGCGCCAGCAGCTTACAGGGGGTGAACACTGAAGCTTTCTTT. It translates to CASSLQGVNTEAFF. The gene calls are TRBV5-1 and TRBJ1-1; 8 bases line up with TRBD1. The CDR3 is 14 amino acids. The germline V gene has CDR1 SGHRS and CDR2 YFSETQ. Trimming at V came to 2 bases and at J to 0 bases, leaving 0 bases not matched to a gene.

The chain employs TRBV30 and TRBJ1-4, with 8 bases matching TRBD1. The germline V gene encodes CDR1 GTSNPN and CDR2 SVGIG (reference sequence). There are 14 residues in the CDR3. Losses at the gene ends were 0 bases for V and 13 bases for J; bases not matched to a gene: 10. This chain's CDR3 is CAWSVDAAGGGLFF. The CDR3 DNA is TGTGCCTGGAGTGTAGACGCGGCAGGGGGCGGACTGTTTTTT.

This chain joins TRBV2 and TRBJ1-5; D gene ambiguous. The V and J ends lost 5 bases and 0 bases respectively, with 11 bases between them. This CDR3 contains 15 residues. CDR1 and CDR2 from the germline V gene are SNHLY and FYNNEI. CDR3 DNA sequence: TGTGCCAGCAGTAGGGAGTGGATTAGCAATCAGCCCCAGCATTTT. Protein sequence: CASSREWISNQPQHF.